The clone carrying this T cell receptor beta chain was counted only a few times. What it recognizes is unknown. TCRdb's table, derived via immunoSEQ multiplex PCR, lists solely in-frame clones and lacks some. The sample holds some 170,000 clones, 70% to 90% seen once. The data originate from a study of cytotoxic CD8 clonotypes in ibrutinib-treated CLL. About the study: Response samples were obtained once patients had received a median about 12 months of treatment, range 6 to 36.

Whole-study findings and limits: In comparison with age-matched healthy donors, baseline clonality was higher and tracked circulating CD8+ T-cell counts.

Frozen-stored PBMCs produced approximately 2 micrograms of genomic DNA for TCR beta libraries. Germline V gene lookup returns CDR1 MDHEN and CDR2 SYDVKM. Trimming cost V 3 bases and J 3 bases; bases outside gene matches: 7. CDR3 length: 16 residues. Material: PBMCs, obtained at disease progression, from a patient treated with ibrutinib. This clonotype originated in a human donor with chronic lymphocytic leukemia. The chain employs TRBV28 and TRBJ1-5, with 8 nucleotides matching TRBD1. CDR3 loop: CASSLPQGGDNQPQHF. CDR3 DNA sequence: TGTGCCAGCAGTTTGCCACAGGGGGGTGACAATCAGCCCCAGCATTTT. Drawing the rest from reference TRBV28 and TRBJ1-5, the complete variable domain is DVKVTQSSRYLVKRTGEKVFLECVQDMDHENMFWYRQDPGLGLRLIYFSYDVKMKEKGDIPEGYSVSREKKERFSLILESASTNQTSMYLCASSLPQGGDNQPQHFGDGTRLSIL.